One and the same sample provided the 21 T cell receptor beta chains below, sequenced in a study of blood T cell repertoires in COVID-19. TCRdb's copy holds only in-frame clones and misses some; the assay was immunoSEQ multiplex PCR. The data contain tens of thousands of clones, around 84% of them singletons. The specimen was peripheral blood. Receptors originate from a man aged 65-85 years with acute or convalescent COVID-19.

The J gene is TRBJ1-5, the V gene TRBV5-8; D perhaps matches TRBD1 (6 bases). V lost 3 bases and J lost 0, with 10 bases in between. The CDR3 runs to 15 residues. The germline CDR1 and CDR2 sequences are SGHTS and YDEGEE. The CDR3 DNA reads TGTGCCAGCAGCTCAGGACAGAATAGCAATCAGCCCCAGCATTTT. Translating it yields CASSSGQNSNQPQHF.

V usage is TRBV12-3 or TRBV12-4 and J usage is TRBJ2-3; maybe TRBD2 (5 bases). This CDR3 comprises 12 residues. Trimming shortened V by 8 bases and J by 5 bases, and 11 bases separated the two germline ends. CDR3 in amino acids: CASSSEGDTQYF. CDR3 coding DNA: TGTGCCAGCTCCTCCGAGGGAGATACGCAGTATTTT.

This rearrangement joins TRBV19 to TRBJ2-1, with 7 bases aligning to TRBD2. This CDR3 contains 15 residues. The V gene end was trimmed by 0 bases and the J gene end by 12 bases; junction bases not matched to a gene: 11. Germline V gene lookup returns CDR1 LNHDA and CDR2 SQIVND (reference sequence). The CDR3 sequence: CASSIDNSGGLGQFF. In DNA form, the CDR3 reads TGTGCCAGTAGTATAGATAACTCGGGAGGCTTGGGGCAGTTCTTC. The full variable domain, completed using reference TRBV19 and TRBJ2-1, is DGGITQSPKYLFRKEGQNVTLSCEQNLNHDAMYWYRQDPGQGLRLIYYSQIVNDFQKGDIAEGYSVSREKKESFPLTVTSAQKNPTAFYLCASSIDNSGGLGQFFGPGTRLTVL.

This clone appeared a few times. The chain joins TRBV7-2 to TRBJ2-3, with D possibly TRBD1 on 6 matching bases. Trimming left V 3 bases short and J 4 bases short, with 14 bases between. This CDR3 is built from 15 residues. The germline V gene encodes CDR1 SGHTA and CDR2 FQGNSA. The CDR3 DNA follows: TGTGCCAGCAGCTTCCCAACAGGGCTGCCAGATACGCAGTATTTT. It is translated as CASSFPTGLPDTQYF. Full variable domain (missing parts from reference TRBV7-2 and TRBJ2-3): GAGVSQSPSNKVTEKGKDVELRCDPISGHTALYWYRQSLGQGLEFLIYFQGNSAPDKSGLPSDRFSAERTGGSVSTLTIQRTQQEDSAVYLCASSFPTGLPDTQYFGPGTRLTVL.

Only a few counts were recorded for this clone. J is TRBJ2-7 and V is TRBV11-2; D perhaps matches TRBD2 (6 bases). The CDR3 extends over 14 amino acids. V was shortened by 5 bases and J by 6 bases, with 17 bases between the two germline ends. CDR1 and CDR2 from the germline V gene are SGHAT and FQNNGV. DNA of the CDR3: TGTGCCAGCAGCCAAAGTGGAACAGCGGGCGAGCAGTACTTC. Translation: CASSQSGTAGEQYF.

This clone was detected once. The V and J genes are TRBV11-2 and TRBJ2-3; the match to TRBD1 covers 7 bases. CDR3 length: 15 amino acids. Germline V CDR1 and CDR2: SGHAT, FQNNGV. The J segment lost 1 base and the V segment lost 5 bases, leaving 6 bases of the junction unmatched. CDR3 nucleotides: TGTGCCAGCAGCCTGGGACAGATGGGCACAGATACGCAGTATTTT. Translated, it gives CASSLGQMGTDTQYF.

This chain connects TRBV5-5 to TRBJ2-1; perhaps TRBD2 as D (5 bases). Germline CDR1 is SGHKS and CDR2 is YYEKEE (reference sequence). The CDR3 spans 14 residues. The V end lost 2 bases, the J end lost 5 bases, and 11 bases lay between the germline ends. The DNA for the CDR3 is TGTGCCAGCAGCTTAGGCGGGCATGACAATGAGCAGTTCTTC. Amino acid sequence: CASSLGGHDNEQFF. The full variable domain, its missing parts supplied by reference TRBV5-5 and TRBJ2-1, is DAGVTQSPTHLIKTRGQQVTLRCSPISGHKSVSWYQQVLGQGPQFIFQYYEKEERGRGNFPDRFSARQFPNYSSELNVNALLLGDSALYLCASSLGGHDNEQFFGPGTRLTVL.

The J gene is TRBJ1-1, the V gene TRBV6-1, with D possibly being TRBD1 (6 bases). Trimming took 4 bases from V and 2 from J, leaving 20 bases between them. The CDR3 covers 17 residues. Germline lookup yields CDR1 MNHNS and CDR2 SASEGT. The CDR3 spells CASSVVAGGGLNTEAFF. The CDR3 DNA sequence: TGTGCCAGCAGTGTGGTAGCGGGCGGGGGCCTTAACACTGAAGCTTTCTTT.

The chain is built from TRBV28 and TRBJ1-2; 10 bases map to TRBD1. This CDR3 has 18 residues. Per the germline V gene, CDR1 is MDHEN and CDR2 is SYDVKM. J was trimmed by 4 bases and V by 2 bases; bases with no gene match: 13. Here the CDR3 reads CASSLGGAGTGAFYGYTF. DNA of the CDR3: TGTGCCAGCAGTTTAGGAGGGGCGGGGACAGGGGCTTTCTATGGCTACACCTTC.

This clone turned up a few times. CDR3 amino acids: CASTPGGTNEKLFF. The DNA of the CDR3 is TGTGCCAGCACTCCCGGGGGTACTAATGAAAAACTGTTTTTT. The chain couples TRBV21-1 to TRBJ1-4. TRBV21-1 counts as a pseudogene. The length of the CDR3 is 14 residues.

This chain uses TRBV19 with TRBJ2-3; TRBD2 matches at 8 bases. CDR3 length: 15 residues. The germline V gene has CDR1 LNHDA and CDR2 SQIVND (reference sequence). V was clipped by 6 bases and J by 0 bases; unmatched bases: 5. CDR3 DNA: TGTGCCAGTAGCCCTGGCGGGGGGAGCACAGATACGCAGTATTTT. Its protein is CASSPGGGSTDTQYF.

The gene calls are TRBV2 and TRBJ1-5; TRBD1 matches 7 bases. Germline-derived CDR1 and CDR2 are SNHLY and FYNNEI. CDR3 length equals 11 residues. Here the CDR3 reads CTQGRYQPQHF. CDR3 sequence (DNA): TGTACACAGGGGAGGTATCAGCCCCAGCATTTT.

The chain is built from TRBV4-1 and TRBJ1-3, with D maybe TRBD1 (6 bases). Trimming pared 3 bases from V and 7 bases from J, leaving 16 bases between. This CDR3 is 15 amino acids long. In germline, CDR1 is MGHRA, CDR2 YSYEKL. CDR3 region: CASSQTHRQVNTIYF. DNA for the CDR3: TGCGCCAGCAGCCAGACCCACCGACAGGTTAACACCATATATTTT.

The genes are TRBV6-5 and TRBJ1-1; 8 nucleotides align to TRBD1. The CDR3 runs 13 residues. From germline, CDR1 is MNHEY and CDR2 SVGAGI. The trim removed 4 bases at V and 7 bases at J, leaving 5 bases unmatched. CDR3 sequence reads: CASSLRQGREAFF. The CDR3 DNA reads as TGTGCCAGCAGTTTACGACAGGGGCGTGAAGCTTTCTTT.

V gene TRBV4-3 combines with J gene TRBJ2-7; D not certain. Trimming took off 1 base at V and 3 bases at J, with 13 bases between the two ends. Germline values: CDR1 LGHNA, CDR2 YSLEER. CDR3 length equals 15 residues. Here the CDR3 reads CASSQGAQNRYEQYF. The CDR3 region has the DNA TGCGCCAGCAGCCAAGGGGCCCAAAACCGCTACGAGCAGTACTTC.

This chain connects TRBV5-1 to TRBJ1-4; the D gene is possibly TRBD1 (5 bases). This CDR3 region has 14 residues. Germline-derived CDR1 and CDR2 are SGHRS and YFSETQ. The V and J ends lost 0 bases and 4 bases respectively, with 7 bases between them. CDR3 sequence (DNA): TGCGCCAGCAGCTTGGAGGGGTTTAATGAAAAACTGTTTTTT. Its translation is CASSLEGFNEKLFF.

The CDR3 loop is CASSLRGQTNQPQHF. CDR3 bases: TGTGCCAGCAGCTTAAGGGGACAGACCAATCAGCCCCAGCATTTT. The chain is built from TRBV7-2 and TRBJ1-5, with TRBD1 matching 7 bases. Losses at the gene ends were 2 bases for V and 3 bases for J; bases not matched to a gene: 4. The CDR3 covers 15 residues. CDR1 SGHTA and CDR2 FQGNSA come from the germline V gene.

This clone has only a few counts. The CDR3 loop is CASGQVPQHF. The CDR3 DNA reads TGTGCCAGCGGCCAGGTGCCCCAGCATTTT. The chain couples TRBV27 to TRBJ1-5; D is uncertain. V was trimmed by 8 bases and J by 9 bases, leaving 8 bases between them. The CDR3 is 10 residues long. Germline V gene sequence: CDR1 MNHEY, CDR2 SMNVEV (reference sequence).

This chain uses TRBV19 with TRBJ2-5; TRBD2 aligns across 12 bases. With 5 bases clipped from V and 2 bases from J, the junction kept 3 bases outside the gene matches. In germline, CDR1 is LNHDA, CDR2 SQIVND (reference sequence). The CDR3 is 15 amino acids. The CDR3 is CASSAGLAGQETQYF. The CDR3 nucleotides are TGTGCCAGTAGTGCGGGACTAGCGGGTCAAGAGACCCAGTACTTC. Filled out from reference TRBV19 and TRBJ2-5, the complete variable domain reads DGGITQSPKYLFRKEGQNVTLSCEQNLNHDAMYWYRQDPGQGLRLIYYSQIVNDFQKGDIAEGYSVSREKKESFPLTVTSAQKNPTAFYLCASSAGLAGQETQYFGPGTRLLVL.

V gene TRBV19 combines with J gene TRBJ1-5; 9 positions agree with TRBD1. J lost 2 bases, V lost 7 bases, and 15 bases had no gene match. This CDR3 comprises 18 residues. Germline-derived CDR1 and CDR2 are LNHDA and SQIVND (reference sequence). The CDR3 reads CASISSPSTGGGNQPQHF. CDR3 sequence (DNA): TGTGCCAGTATCTCATCACCCTCTACAGGGGGCGGCAATCAGCCCCAGCATTTT.

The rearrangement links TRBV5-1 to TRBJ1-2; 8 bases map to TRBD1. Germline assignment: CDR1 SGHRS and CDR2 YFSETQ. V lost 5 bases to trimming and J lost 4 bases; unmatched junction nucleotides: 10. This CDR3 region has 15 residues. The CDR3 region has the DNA TGCGCCAGCAGTCGCGGACAGGGATCAACCTATGGCTACACCTTC. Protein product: CASSRGQGSTYGYTF.